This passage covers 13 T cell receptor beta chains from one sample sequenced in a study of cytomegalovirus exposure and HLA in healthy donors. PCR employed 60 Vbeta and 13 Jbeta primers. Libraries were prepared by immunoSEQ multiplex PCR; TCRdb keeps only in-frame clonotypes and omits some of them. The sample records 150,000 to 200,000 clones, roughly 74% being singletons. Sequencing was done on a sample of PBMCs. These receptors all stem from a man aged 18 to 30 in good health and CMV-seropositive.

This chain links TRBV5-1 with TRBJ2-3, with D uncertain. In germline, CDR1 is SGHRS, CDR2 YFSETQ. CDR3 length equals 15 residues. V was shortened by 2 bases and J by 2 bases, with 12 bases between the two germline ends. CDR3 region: CASSFSITFTDTQYF. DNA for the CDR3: TGCGCCAGCAGCTTTTCTATTACGTTCACAGATACGCAGTATTTT.

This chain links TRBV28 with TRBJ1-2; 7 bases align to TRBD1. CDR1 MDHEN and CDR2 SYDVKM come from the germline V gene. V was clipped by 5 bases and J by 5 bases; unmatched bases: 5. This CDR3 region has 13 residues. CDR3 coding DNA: TGTGCCAGCAGTGACAGGGCGTGGTATGGCTACACCTTC. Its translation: CASSDRAWYGYTF.

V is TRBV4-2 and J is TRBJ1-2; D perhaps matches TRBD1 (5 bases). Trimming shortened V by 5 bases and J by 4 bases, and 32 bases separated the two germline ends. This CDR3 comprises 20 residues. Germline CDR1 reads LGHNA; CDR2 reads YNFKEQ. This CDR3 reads CASSATPMRAGPRQVYGYTF. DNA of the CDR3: TGTGCCAGCAGCGCAACCCCGATGAGAGCGGGACCACGCCAGGTCTATGGCTACACCTTC.

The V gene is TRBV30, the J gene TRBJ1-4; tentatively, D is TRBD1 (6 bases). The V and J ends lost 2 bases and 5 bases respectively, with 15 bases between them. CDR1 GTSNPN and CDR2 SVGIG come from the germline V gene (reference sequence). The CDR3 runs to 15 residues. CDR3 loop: CAWSYPGQPNEKLFF. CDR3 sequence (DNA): TGTGCCTGGAGTTACCCGGGACAACCAAATGAAAAACTGTTTTTT.

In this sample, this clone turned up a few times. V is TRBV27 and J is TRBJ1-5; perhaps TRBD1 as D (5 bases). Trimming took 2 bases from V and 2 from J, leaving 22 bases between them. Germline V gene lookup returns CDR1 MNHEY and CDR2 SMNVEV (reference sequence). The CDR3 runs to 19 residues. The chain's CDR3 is CASSLRPRGSREGNQPQHF. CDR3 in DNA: TGTGCCAGCAGTTTACGACCTAGGGGTTCGCGGGAAGGCAATCAGCCCCAGCATTTT.

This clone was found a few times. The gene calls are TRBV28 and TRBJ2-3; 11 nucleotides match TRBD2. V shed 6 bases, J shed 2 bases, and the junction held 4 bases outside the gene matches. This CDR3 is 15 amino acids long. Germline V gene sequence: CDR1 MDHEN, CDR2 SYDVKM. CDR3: CASRTSGAPTDTQYF. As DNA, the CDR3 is TGTGCCAGCAGGACTAGCGGGGCCCCCACAGATACGCAGTATTTT.

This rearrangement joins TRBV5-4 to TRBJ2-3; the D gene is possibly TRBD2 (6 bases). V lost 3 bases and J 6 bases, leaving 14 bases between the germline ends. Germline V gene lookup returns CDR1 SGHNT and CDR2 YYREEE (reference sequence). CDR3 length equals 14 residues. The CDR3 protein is CASSSTSRPDTQYF. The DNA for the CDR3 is TGTGCCAGCAGCTCGACTAGTAGACCCGATACGCAGTATTTT.

The DNA of the CDR3 is TGTGCCAGCAGTTTAAGCGGGGCAGATACGCAGTATTTT. Its translation is CASSLSGADTQYF. The chain links TRBV28 to TRBJ2-3; 7 bases agree with TRBD2. Germline assignment: CDR1 MDHEN and CDR2 SYDVKM. The CDR3 is made up of 13 amino acids. Trimming cost V 2 bases and J 4 bases; bases outside gene matches: 0. Filled out from reference TRBV28 and TRBJ2-3, the complete variable domain reads DVKVTQSSRYLVKRTGEKVFLECVQDMDHENMFWYRQDPGLGLRLIYFSYDVKMKEKGDIPEGYSVSREKKERFSLILESASTNQTSMYLCASSLSGADTQYFGPGTRLTVL.

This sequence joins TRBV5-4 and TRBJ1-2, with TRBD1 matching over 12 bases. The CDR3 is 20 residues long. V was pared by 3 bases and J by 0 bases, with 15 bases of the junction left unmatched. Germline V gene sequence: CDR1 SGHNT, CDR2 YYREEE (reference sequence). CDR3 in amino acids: CASSSFTGTGGYTPNYGYTF. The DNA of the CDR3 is TGTGCCAGCAGCTCTTTTACCGGGACAGGGGGCTATACTCCTAACTATGGCTACACCTTC.

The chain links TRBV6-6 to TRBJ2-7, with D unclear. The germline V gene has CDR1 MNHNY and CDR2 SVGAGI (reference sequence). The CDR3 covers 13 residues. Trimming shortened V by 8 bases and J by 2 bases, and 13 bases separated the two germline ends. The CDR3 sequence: CASQRGAPYEQYF. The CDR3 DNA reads TGTGCCAGCCAGCGTGGAGCCCCCTACGAGCAGTACTTC.

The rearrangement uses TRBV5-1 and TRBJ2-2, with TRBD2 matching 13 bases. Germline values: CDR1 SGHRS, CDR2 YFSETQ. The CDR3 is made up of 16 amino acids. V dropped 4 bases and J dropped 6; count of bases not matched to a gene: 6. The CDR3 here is CASSGGTSGRAGELFF. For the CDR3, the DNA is TGCGCCAGCAGCGGCGGTACTAGCGGGAGGGCCGGGGAGCTGTTTTTT. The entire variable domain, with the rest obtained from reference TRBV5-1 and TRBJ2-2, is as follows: KAGVTQTPRYLIKTRGQQVTLSCSPISGHRSVSWYQQTPGQGLQFLFEYFSETQRNKGNFPGRFSGRQFSNSRSEMNVSTLELGDSALYLCASSGGTSGRAGELFFGEGSRLTVL.

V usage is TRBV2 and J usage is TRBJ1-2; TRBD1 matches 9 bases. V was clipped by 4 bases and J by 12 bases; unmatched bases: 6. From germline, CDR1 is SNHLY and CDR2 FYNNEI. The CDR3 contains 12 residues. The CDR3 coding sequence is TGTGCCAGCAGTGCGGGACAGGGCCGAAACACCTTC. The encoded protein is CASSAGQGRNTF.

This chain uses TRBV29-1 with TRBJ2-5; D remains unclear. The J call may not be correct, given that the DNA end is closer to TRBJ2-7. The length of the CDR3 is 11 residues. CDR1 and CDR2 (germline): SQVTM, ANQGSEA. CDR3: CSVARRNEQYF. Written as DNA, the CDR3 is TGCAGCGTTGCCCGCAGGAACGAGCAGTACTTC.